The clone carrying this TCR beta chain was recorded a few times. The antigen is undetermined. A read error may explain this, as a much larger clone is one base away. This specimen comes from a study of blood T cells in healthy people across ages. General study findings and limits: Measured against age, TCR beta diversity per million T cells decreased in a roughly linear manner. Unsorted PBMCs blocked a conclusive comparison of naive and antigen-experienced cells.

The CDR3 is made up of 14 amino acids. Germline loops: CDR1 SGHRS, CDR2 YFSETQ. Alongside a J-beta primer mix, a sample-barcoded 5' primer served in a second PCR lasting about 6 to 12 cycles. A single record per CDR3 protein comes from TCRdb applying MiXCR to the 5' RACE reads. This table holds about 650,000 distinct CDR3 sequences, about 50% found once. This TCR was recovered from a woman older than 75 in good health. Sample: blood. The rearrangement joins TRBV5-1 to TRBJ2-3; D possibly corresponds to TRBD2 (5 bases). The CDR3 DNA reads as TGCGCCAACAGCTCCGGACTGACTTTGAATACGCAGTATTTT. This translates into CANSSGLTLNTQYF.